One TCR beta chain is described in this entry. In the original processing: Nucleated cell number was recorded as an estimate derived from reference gene primer amplification. Method: immunoSEQ multiplex PCR; TCRdb's copy keeps in-frame clones and lacks some. Clonal size and the V and J genes are those of that table, whereas D and trimming came from the DNA. The sample has around 700,000 clones; around 90% are singletons. The CDR3 covers 15 residues. The germline V gene has CDR1 SQVTM and CDR2 ANQGSEA. The V gene lost 4 bases and the J gene lost 0 bases, with 15 bases spanning the gap. These data come from a study of blood T cell repertoires in COVID-19. Study at large: Specimens from acute and convalescent COVID-19 originated in the United States, Italy and Spain. Nucleic acid was either cDNA or gDNA, and it came from T cells, B-cell-depleted T cells, or PBMCs.

This receptor was identified in a young woman with acute or convalescent COVID-19. V is TRBV29-1 and J is TRBJ1-2; D ambiguous. The sequenced sample consisted of peripheral blood. The CDR3 DNA reads as TGCAGCGTTGGTGGGCCCTCCTTAGCTAACTATGGCTACACCTTC. It is translated as CSVGGPSLANYGYTF.